Included here is one T cell receptor beta chain sequence, with context. The antigen is unknown. The data are from a study of cytomegalovirus exposure and HLA in healthy donors. Overall study findings and caveats: Prior analysis indicated that the majority of TCR beta V segments exhibited productivity approximately 87% or approximately 30% of the time. Researchers reported from a later analysis that most CMV-associated TCR beta chains appeared HLA-restricted. TCR beta V- and J-gene trimming was later associated with a missense DCLRE1C variant.

Whereas donors were nominally healthy upon sampling, unrecorded immune exposures were probable. PCR primers comprised 60 Vbeta and 13 Jbeta primers. The repertoire was sequenced with immunoSEQ multiplex PCR; TCRdb's copy has only in-frame clones and lacks some. The profile shows more than 95,000 clones, roughly 74% of them singletons. Sequenced input: PBMCs. The sequence was obtained from a man aged 35 to 55 in good health and CMV-seronegative.

CDR3 sequence: CASSLEQGGFYGYTF. The DNA of the CDR3 is TGTGCCAGCAGCTTAGAACAGGGGGGTTTCTATGGCTACACCTTC. The chain is built from TRBV7-2 and TRBJ1-2, with 8 bases fitting TRBD1. The CDR3 totals 15 residues. The V gene's germline CDR1 is SGHTA and CDR2 FQGNSA. V was clipped by 1 base and J by 4 bases; unmatched bases: 5.